This T cell receptor beta chain derives from a study of blood T cells in healthy people across ages. Isolation of PBMCs gave at least 7 million cells per sample. The CDR3 totals 14 residues. The germline V gene encodes CDR1 SQVTM and CDR2 ANQGSEA. For the second PCR, which ran for roughly 7 to 11 cycles, a sample-barcoded 5' primer and a J-beta primer mix were used. TCRdb processed the 5' RACE reads anew with MiXCR; each CDR3 protein has one entry. The sample has some 730,000 distinct CDR3 sequences; about a fifth are singletons. The sample comprised blood. The rearrangement links TRBV29-1 to TRBJ2-1; 10 positions match TRBD2. The J call may be in error: the DNA end matches TRBJ2-5 better. The receptor's source is a man between 70 and 80 years old in good health. The chain's CDR3 is CSGLSGRAGETQYF. The CDR3 bases are TGCAGCGGATTGAGCGGGAGGGCGGGAGAGACCCAGTACTTC.